What follows describes a single T cell receptor (beta chain). Per the study methods: Amplification with reference gene primers provided the estimates of nucleated cell counts. Profiling relied on immunoSEQ multiplex PCR, and the TCRdb table lists in-frame clones only, not all of them. V, J and clone size are those of that table, while D and trimming were read from the DNA. The sample holds 21,000 or so clones; roughly 90% are singletons and the top ten take under 20%. This sample is drawn from a study of blood T cell repertoires in COVID-19. Across the whole study: Spain, Italy and the United States supplied samples that represented acute and convalescent COVID-19. The analysed material was cDNA or gDNA that came from T cells, B-cell-depleted T cells, or PBMCs.

V lost 4 bases to trimming and J lost 0 bases, with 14 bases between them. The CDR3 has 16 residues. Germline V gives CDR1 SGHRS, CDR2 YFSETQ. The receptor was derived from a man between 65 and 80 years old with active COVID-19. Input material: peripheral blood. V and J are TRBV5-1 and TRBJ2-4; TRBD2 is a possible D gene (5 bases). The CDR3 nucleotides are TGCGCCAGCAGCGAACGGCGGGTGGGAGCCAAAAACATTCAGTACTTC. Its protein is CASSERRVGAKNIQYF.